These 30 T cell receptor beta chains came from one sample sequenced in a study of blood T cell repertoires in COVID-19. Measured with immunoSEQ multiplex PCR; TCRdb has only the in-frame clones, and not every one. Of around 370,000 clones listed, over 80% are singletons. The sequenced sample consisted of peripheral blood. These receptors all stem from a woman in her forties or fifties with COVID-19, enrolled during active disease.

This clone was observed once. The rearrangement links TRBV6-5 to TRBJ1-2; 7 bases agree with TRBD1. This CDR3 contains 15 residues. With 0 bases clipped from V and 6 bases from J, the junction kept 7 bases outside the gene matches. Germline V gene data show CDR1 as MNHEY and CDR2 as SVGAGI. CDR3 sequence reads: CASSYSTGAVNGYTF. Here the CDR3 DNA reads TGTGCCAGCAGTTACTCCACAGGGGCCGTCAATGGCTACACCTTC.

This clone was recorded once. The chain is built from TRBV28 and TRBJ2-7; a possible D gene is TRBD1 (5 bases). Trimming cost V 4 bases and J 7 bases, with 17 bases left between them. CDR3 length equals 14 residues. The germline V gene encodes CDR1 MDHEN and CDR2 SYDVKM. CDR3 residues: CASSSQGTIGEQYF. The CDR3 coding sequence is TGTGCCAGCAGTTCGCAGGGAACGATTGGGGAGCAGTACTTC.

The CDR3 sequence is CASSANRDRDRNGYTF. The CDR3 bases are TGTGCCAGCTCAGCAAACCGGGACAGGGATCGGAATGGCTACACCTTC. The V and J genes are TRBV18 and TRBJ1-2; 9 bases are a match to TRBD1. Germline CDR1 and CDR2: KGHSH and LQKENI. V shed 5 bases, J shed 6 bases, and the junction held 13 bases outside the gene matches. The CDR3 has 16 residues.

CDR3 loop: CASSEVPTGGRDTQYF. The CDR3 bases are TGTGCCAGCAGTGAGGTTCCGACAGGGGGTAGGGATACGCAGTATTTT. The genes are TRBV6-1 and TRBJ2-3; 9 positions match TRBD1. The CDR3 runs 16 residues. Trimming at V came to 3 bases and at J to 6 bases, leaving 10 bases not matched to a gene. CDR1 and CDR2 (germline): MNHNS, SASEGT.

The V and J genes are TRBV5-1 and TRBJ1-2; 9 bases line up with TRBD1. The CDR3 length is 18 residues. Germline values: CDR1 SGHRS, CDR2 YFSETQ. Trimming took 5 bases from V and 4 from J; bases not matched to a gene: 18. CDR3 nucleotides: TGCGCCAGCAGTATTGGGAGTGGGACAGGGTACGGTGGCTATGGCTACACCTTC. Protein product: CASSIGSGTGYGGYGYTF.

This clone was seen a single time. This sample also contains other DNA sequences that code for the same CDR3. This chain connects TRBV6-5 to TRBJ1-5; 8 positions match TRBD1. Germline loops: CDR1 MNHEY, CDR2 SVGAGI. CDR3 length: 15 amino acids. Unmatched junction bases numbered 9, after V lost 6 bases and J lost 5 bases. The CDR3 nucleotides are TGTGCCAGCAGGTCCGGACAGGGACGAGATCAGCCCCAGCATTTT. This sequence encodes CASRSGQGRDQPQHF.

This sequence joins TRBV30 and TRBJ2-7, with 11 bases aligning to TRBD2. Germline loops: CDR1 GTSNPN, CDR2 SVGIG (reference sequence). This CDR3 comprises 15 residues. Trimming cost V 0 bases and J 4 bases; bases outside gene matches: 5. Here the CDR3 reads CAWSVHGTSGYEQYF. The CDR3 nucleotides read TGTGCCTGGAGTGTCCACGGGACTAGCGGTTACGAGCAGTACTTC.

CDR3 protein: CASSLGDREYSNQPQHF. CDR3 sequence (DNA): TGCGCCAGCAGCTTGGGGGACAGAGAGTATAGCAATCAGCCCCAGCATTTT. The chain uses TRBV5-1 and TRBJ1-5; 7 bases line up with TRBD1. With 0 bases clipped from V and 0 bases from J, the junction kept 6 bases outside the gene matches. Germline CDR1 reads SGHRS; CDR2 reads YFSETQ. This CDR3 region has 17 residues.

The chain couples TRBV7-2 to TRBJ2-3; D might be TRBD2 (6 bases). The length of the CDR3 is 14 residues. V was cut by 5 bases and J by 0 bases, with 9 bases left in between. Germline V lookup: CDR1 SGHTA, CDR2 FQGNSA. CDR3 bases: TGTGCCAGCAGCCCCGGACTAAGCACAGATACGCAGTATTTT. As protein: CASSPGLSTDTQYF.

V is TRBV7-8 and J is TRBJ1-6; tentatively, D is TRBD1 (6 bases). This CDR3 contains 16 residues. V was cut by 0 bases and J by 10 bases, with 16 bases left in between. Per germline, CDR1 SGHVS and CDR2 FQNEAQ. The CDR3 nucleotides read TGTGCCAGCAGCTTAGCTGTACAGGGAGCTGGATCACCCCTCCACTTT. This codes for CASSLAVQGAGSPLHF.

CDR3 coding DNA: TGTGCCAGTAGTCTGGGACTCAGCGGGGCCCAGTACTTC. This gives the protein CASSLGLSGAQYF. The chain links TRBV19 to TRBJ2-5, with 7 bases lining up with TRBD2. The J segment lost 9 bases and the V segment lost 5 bases, leaving 9 bases of the junction unmatched. Germline CDR1 and CDR2: LNHDA and SQIVND (reference sequence). The CDR3 has 13 residues. Full variable domain (rest looked up from reference TRBV19 and TRBJ2-5): DGGITQSPKYLFRKEGQNVTLSCEQNLNHDAMYWYRQDPGQGLRLIYYSQIVNDFQKGDIAEGYSVSREKKESFPLTVTSAQKNPTAFYLCASSLGLSGAQYFGPGTRLLVL.

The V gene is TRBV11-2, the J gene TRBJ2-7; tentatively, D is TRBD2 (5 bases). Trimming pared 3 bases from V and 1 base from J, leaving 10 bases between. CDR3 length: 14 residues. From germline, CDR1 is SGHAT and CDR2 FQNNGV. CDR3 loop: CASSFTEGSYEQYF. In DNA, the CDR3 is TGTGCCAGCAGCTTTACTGAGGGTTCCTACGAGCAGTACTTC.

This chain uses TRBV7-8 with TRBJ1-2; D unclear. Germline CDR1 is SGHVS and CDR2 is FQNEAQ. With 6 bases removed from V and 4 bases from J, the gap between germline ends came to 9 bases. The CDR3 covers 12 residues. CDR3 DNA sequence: TGTGCCAGCAGACCTATCCTCTATGGCTACACCTTC. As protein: CASRPILYGYTF.

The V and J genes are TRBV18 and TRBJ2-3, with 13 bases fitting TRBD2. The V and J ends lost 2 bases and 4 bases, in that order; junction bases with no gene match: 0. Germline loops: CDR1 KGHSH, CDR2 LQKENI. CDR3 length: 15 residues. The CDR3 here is CASSPGLAGADTQYF. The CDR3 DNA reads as TGTGCCAGCTCACCAGGACTAGCGGGAGCAGATACGCAGTATTTT.

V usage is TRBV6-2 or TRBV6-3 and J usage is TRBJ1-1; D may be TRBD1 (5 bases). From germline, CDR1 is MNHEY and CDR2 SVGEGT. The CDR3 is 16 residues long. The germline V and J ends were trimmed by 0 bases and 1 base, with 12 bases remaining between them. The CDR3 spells CASSYSHRFENTEAFF. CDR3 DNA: TGTGCCAGCAGTTACTCGCACAGGTTCGAGAACACTGAAGCTTTCTTT.

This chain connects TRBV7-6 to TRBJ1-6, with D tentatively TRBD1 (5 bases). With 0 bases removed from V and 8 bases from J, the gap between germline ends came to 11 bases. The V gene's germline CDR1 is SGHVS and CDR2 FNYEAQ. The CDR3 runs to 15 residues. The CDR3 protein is CASSLAREGDSPLHF. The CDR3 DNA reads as TGTGCCAGCAGCTTAGCGCGAGAAGGGGATTCACCCCTCCACTTT.

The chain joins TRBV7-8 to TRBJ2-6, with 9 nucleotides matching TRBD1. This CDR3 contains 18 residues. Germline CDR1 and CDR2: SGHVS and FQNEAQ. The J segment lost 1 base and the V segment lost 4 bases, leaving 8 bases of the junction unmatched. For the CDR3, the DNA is TGTGCCAGCAGCTCACCGTCGGGACAGGGTTCTGGGGCCAACGTCCTGACTTTC. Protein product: CASSSPSGQGSGANVLTF.

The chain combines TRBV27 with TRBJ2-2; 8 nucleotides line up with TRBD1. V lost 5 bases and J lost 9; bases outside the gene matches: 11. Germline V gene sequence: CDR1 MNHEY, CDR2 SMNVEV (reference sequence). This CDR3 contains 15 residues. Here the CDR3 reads CASSPDRGPRWELFF. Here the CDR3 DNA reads TGTGCCAGCAGTCCCGACAGGGGCCCCCGCTGGGAGCTGTTTTTT.

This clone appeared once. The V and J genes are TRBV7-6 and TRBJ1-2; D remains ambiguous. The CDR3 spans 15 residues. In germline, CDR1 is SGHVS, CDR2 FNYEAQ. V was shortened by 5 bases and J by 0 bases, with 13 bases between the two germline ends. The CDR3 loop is CASSPGSQSNYGYTF. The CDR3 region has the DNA TGTGCCAGCAGCCCAGGATCGCAGTCTAACTATGGCTACACCTTC.

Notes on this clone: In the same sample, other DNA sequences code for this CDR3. The CDR3 DNA follows: TGTGCCATCAGTCCCGGGACTAGCGGGAGGTCAGATACGCAGTATTTT. It encodes CAISPGTSGRSDTQYF. The chain employs TRBV10-3 and TRBJ2-3; 15 bases fit TRBD2. The J segment lost 4 bases and the V segment lost 5 bases, leaving 4 bases of the junction unmatched. This CDR3 is 16 amino acids long. CDR1 ENHRY and CDR2 SYGVKD come from the germline V gene.

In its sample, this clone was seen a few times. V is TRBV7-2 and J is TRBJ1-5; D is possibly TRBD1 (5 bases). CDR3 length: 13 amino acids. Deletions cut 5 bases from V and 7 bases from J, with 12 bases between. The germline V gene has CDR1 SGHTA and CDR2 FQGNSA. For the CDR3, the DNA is TGTGCCAGCAGCCGATCGGGGGAGCAGCCCCAGCATTTT. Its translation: CASSRSGEQPQHF.

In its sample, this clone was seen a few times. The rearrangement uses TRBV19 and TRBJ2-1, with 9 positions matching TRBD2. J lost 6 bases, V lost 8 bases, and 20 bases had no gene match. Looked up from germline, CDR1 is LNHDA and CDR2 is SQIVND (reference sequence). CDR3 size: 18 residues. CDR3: CASRSGSKGVFGANEQFF. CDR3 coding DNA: TGTGCCAGTCGTAGCGGGAGTAAGGGGGTTTTCGGTGCCAATGAGCAGTTCTTC.

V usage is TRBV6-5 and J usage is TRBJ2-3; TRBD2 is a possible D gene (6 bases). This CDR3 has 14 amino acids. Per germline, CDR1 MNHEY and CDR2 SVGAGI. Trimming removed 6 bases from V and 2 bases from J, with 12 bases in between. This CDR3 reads CASRPSEYTDTQYF. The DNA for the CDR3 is TGTGCCAGCAGACCTAGCGAATACACAGATACGCAGTATTTT.

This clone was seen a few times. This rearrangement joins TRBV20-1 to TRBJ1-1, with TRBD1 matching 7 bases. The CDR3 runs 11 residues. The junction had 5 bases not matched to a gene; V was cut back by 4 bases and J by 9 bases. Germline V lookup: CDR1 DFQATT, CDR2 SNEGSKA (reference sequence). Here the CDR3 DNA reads TGCAGTGCTACATACAGGGGCCAAGCTTTCTTT. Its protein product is CSATYRGQAFF.

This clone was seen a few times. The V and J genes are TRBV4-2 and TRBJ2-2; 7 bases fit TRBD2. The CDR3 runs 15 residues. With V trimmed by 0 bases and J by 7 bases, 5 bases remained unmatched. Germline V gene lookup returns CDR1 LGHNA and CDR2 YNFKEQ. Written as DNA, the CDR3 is TGTGCCAGCAGCCAAGAGACGGGAGGAGGCGGGGAGCTGTTTTTT. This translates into CASSQETGGGGELFF.

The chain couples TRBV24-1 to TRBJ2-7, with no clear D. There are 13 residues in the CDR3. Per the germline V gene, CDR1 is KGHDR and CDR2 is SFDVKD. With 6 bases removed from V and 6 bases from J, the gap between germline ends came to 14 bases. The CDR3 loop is CATSPLWSGEQYF. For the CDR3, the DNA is TGTGCCACCAGTCCTCTATGGTCCGGCGAGCAGTACTTC.

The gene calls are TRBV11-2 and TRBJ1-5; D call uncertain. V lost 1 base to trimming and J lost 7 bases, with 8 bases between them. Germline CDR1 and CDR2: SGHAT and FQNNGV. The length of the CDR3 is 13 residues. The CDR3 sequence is CASSLGLVQPQHF. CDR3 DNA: TGTGCCAGCAGCTTAGGACTAGTCCAGCCCCAGCATTTT.

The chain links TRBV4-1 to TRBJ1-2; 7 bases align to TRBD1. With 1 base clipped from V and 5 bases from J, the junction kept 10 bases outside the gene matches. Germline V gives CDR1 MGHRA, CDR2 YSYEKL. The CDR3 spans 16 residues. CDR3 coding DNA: TGCGCCAGCAGCCAAGCCATGACAGGGCCCGCTTATGGCTACACCTTC. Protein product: CASSQAMTGPAYGYTF.

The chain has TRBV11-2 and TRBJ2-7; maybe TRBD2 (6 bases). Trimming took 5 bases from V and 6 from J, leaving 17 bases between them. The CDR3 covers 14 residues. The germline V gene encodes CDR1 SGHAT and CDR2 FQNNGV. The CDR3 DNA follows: TGTGCCAGCAGCCTCGGGGGAGGTGTGACCGAGCAGTACTTC. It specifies CASSLGGGVTEQYF.

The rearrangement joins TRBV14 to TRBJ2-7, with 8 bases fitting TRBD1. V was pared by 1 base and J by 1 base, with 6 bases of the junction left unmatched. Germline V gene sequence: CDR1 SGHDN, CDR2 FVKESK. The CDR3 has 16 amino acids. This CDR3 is CASSQGIGTGSYEQYF. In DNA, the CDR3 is TGTGCCAGCAGCCAAGGCATTGGGACAGGTTCCTACGAGCAGTACTTC.